This entry lists 6 T cell receptor beta chains sequenced from one sample in a study of cytomegalovirus exposure and HLA in healthy donors. In the PCR, 60 Vbeta and 13 Jbeta primers were used. Method: immunoSEQ multiplex PCR; TCRdb's copy keeps in-frame clones and lacks some. The sample lists some 160,000 clones, 84% occurring once. The specimen was PBMCs. The receptors stem from a young man in good health and CMV-seronegative.

This clone was observed many times. This chain connects TRBV21-1 to TRBJ2-7; the tabulated D call, TRBD2, remains unverified against the DNA. TRBV21-1 is a recognized pseudogene. The CDR3 runs 15 residues. CDR3 protein: CASTPRLAGEYEQYF. The CDR3 DNA reads TGTGCCAGCACCCCCCGGCTAGCGGGAGAGTACGAGCAGTACTTC.

The J gene is TRBJ2-5, the V gene TRBV7-8, with 7 bases that match TRBD1. Germline V CDR1 and CDR2: SGHVS, FQNEAQ. This CDR3 is built from 16 residues. The V gene end was trimmed by 6 bases and the J gene end by 4 bases; junction bases not matched to a gene: 14. In DNA, the CDR3 is TGTGCCAGCAGAACAGACATAGGAGCAGGGGGAGAGACCCAGTACTTC. Its translation is CASRTDIGAGGETQYF.

The chain uses TRBV6-1 and TRBJ1-2, with a tentative D call TRBD1 (5 bases). The germline gives CDR1 MNHNS, CDR2 SASEGT. V lost 2 bases to trimming and J lost 1 base, with 14 bases between them. The CDR3 runs 16 residues. The CDR3 region has the DNA TGTGCCAGCAGTGAATATGACAGAATCCTTAACTATGGCTACACCTTC. Translation gives CASSEYDRILNYGYTF.

J is TRBJ1-5 and V is TRBV4-1; D is possibly TRBD1 (6 bases). The germline CDR1 and CDR2 sequences are MGHRA and YSYEKL. V gave up 4 bases and J gave up 6 bases, with 16 bases separating them. There are 15 residues in the CDR3. In DNA form, the CDR3 reads TGCGCCAGCAGCCGGCCGGGGGGCGGTATTCAGCCCCAGCATTTT. Protein product: CASSRPGGGIQPQHF.

This sequence joins TRBV28 and TRBJ2-5; the match to TRBD2 covers 11 bases. Germline assignment: CDR1 MDHEN and CDR2 SYDVKM. The CDR3 spans 18 residues. V trimming: 5 bases; J trimming: 4 bases; junction bases outside the gene matches: 15. CDR3 in DNA: TGTGCCAGCAGTCCCAGGGCCACTAGCGGGGGCGGACGAGAGACCCAGTACTTC. This translates into CASSPRATSGGGRETQYF.

This clone was counted between two and nine times. This rearrangement joins TRBV14 to TRBJ2-1; D uncertain. The CDR3 covers 12 residues. Trimming cost V 4 bases and J 6 bases, with 7 bases left between them. Germline CDR1 SGHDN, CDR2 FVKESK. CDR3: CASSLFSNEQFF. CDR3 DNA sequence: TGTGCCAGCAGCCTTTTTAGCAATGAGCAGTTCTTC.